The rows below give T cell receptor beta chains drawn from one sample of a study of cytomegalovirus exposure and HLA in healthy donors. Using immunoSEQ multiplex PCR, the repertoire was profiled, and TCRdb retains in-frame clones only, with some absent. Altogether under 200,000 clones are present, 80% to 90% being singletons, with the ten largest covering approximately 2%. Sequencing was carried out using PBMCs. The source of these receptors is a woman in her late teens or twenties in good health and CMV-seronegative. Each CDR3 is given with its conserved first and last residue. A D gene is named only where the DNA matches it firmly. Size is omitted from some rows. Given values are once, few, many or a class for expanded clones.

J gene: TRBJ1-3; D gene: TRBD1; V gene: TRBV4-2; clone size: NA; CDR3 protein: CASSQGETRQGAYTIYF; CDR3 DNA: TGTGCCAGCAGCCAAGGCGAGACTAGACAGGGGGCATACACCATATATTTT
J gene: TRBJ1-3; D gene: NA; V gene: TRBV18; clone size: NA; CDR3 protein: CASSRNSRNTIYF; CDR3 DNA: TGTGCCAGCTCACGGAACAGCCGAAACACCATATATTTT
J gene: TRBJ2-3; D gene: NA; V gene: TRBV9; clone size: NA; CDR3 protein: CASSVTQRAGVDTQYF; CDR3 DNA: TGTGCCAGCAGCGTTACACAACGAGCGGGCGTTGATACGCAGTATTTT
J gene: TRBJ2-3; D gene: TRBD2; V gene: TRBV29-1; clone size: once; CDR3 protein: CSVDGLAGAPIYDTQYF; CDR3 DNA: TGCAGCGTTGATGGACTAGCGGGAGCTCCCATATATGATACGCAGTATTTT
J gene: TRBJ1-1; D gene: NA; V gene: TRBV6-5; clone size: NA; CDR3 protein: CASSYSGQVEAFF; CDR3 DNA: TGTGCCAGCAGTTACTCAGGCCAGGTTGAAGCTTTCTTT
J gene: TRBJ2-1; D gene: TRBD2; V gene: TRBV10-3; clone size: NA; CDR3 protein: CATTGSSSGREGEQFF; CDR3 DNA: TGTGCCACCACCGGGAGCTCTAGCGGGAGGGAAGGTGAGCAGTTCTTC
J gene: TRBJ1-1; D gene: TRBD1; V gene: TRBV27; clone size: NA; CDR3 protein: CASSPGGTEAFF; CDR3 DNA: TGTGCCAGCAGCCCAGGGGGGACTGAAGCTTTCTTT
J gene: TRBJ2-7; D gene: NA; V gene: TRBV7-9; clone size: NA; CDR3 protein: CASSSGFYEQYF; CDR3 DNA: TGTGCCAGCAGTTCGGGGTTCTACGAGCAGTACTTC
J gene: TRBJ1-5; D gene: NA; V gene: TRBV27; clone size: once; CDR3 protein: CASRPSRTVSNQPQHF; CDR3 DNA: TGTGCCAGCAGACCTAGTAGGACAGTGTCTAATCAGCCCCAGCATTTT
J gene: TRBJ2-1; D gene: TRBD2; V gene: TRBV14; clone size: NA; CDR3 protein: CASSQDEILAGGNNEQFF; CDR3 DNA: TGTGCCAGCAGCCAAGATGAGATACTAGCGGGAGGGAACAATGAGCAGTTCTTC